These T cell receptor beta chains were read from a single sample in a study of control samples from healthy donors and cancer patients. Method: immunoSEQ multiplex PCR; TCRdb's copy keeps in-frame clones and lacks some. The sample lists about 96,000 clones; 85% to 95% were seen once. Material for sequencing was blood. The receptor source for this set is a man between 18 and 29 years old in good health. Each CDR3 is given with its conserved first and last residue. The order of the fields is J gene, V gene, D gene, CDR3 DNA, CDR3 protein. D genes are given only for firm matches.

>TRBJ2-1|TRBV21-1|NA
TGTGCCAGCAGCAAACCTCCGTCTAGTGAGCAGTTCTTC
CASSKPPSSEQFF
>TRBJ1-4|TRBV7-8|NA
TGTGCCAGCAGCCGTAAAAACCGGGACCTATTAAATGAAAAACTGTTTTTT
CASSRKNRDLLNEKLFF
>TRBJ1-2|TRBV29-1|TRBD1
TGCAGCGTGGTCAGGGGGCGCGTGAGACGTGGCTACACCTTC
CSVVRGRVRRGYTF
>TRBJ1-2|TRBV19|NA
TGTGCCACCCTCTCGACGGCTTCCCTTTGGCGTGGCTACACCTTC
CATLSTASLWRGYTF
>TRBJ2-7|TRBV19|TRBD2
TGTGCCAGTAGTACTAGCGGTTCCTGGGAGCAGTACTTC
CASSTSGSWEQYF
>TRBJ2-7|TRBV10-2|TRBD2
TGCGCCAGCAGGGGGGGGGAAGTCCGCCCCATCTACGAGCAGTACTTC
CASRGGEVRPIYEQYF
>TRBJ2-1|TRBV7-3|TRBD1
TGTGCCAGCAGCCTGCCGGGACAGGGTTACAATGAGCAGTTCTTC
CASSLPGQGYNEQFF
>TRBJ2-4|TRBV4-3|TRBD1
TGCGCCAGCAGCCAAGATGGGACAGAAGTAAACATTCAGTACTTC
CASSQDGTEVNIQYF
>TRBJ1-1|TRBV6-4|NA
TGTGCCAGCAGTCCCGGCGGGGAGAACACTGAAGCTTTCTTT
CASSPGGENTEAFF
>TRBJ2-6|TRBV7-6|NA
TGTGCCAGCAGCTTATATAGCTCCGGGGCCAACGTCCTGACTTTC
CASSLYSSGANVLTF
>TRBJ1-1|TRBV20-1|NA
TGCAGTGCTAGTTTGGGGGGCCCGGAGACTGAAGCTTTCTTT
CSASLGGPETEAFF
>TRBJ1-5|TRBV5-1|TRBD1
TGCGCCAGCAGCCCCGGACAGGGCAACAATCAGCCCCAGCATTTT
CASSPGQGNNQPQHF
>TRBJ1-5|TRBV12-3/TRBV12-4|NA
TGTGCCAGCAGCTCAGGTCGCAATCAGCCCCAGCATTTT
CASSSGRNQPQHF
>TRBJ1-1|TRBV6-5|NA
TGTGCCAGCACCCCGGGAGGGTGGGACACTGAAGCTTTCTTT
CASTPGGWDTEAFF